The entry below describes one T cell receptor (beta chain). The data were taken from a study of blood T cell repertoires in COVID-19. TCRdb's table, derived via immunoSEQ multiplex PCR, lists solely in-frame clones and lacks some. The data contain about 54,000 clones, 80% to 90% of them seen just once; the ten biggest clones take up under 9%. Sequenced material: peripheral blood. The receptor's source is a middle-aged man with active COVID-19.

The CDR3 sequence is CASSSLAGGSVEQYF. CDR3 in DNA: TGTGCCAGCAGCTCCCTAGCGGGAGGCTCTGTCGAGCAGTACTTC. This chain links TRBV5-4 with TRBJ2-7; TRBD2 matches 11 bases. In germline, CDR1 is SGHNT, CDR2 YYREEE (reference sequence). V trimming: 3 bases; J trimming: 6 bases; junction bases outside the gene matches: 8. The CDR3 loop spans 15 amino acids.